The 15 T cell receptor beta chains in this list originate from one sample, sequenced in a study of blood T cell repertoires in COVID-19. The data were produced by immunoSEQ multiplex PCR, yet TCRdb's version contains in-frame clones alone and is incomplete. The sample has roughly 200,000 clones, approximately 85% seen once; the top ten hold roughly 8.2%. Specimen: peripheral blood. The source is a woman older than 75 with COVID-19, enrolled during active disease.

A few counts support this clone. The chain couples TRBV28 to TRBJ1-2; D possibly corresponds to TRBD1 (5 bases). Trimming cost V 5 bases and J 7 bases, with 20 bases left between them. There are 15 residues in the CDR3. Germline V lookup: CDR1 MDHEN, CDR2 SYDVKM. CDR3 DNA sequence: TGTGCCAGCAGTCCCCCTGCCAGGGTGCAGGGTGGCTACACCTTC. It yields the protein CASSPPARVQGGYTF.

This chain's CDR3 is CASSLDRGSSYEQYF. The CDR3 DNA reads as TGCGCCAGCAGCCTCGACAGGGGCAGCTCCTACGAGCAGTACTTC. The chain is built from TRBV4-3 and TRBJ2-7; 8 nucleotides align to TRBD1. The germline CDR1 and CDR2 sequences are LGHNA and YSLEER. Unmatched junction bases numbered 5, after V lost 4 bases and J lost 0 bases. CDR3 length equals 15 residues.

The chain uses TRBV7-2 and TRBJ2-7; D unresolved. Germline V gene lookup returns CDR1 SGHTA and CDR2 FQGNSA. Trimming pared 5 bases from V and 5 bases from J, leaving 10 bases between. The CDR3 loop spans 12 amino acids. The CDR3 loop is CASSLTVHEQYF. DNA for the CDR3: TGTGCCAGCAGCCTAACCGTCCACGAGCAGTACTTC.

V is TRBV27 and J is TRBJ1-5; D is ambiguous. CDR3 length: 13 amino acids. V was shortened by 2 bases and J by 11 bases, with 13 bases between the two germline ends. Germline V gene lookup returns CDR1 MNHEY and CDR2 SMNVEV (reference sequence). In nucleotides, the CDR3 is TGTGCCAGCAGTTTAGGTGCCCAGCGAGCCCAGCATTTT. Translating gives CASSLGAQRAQHF.

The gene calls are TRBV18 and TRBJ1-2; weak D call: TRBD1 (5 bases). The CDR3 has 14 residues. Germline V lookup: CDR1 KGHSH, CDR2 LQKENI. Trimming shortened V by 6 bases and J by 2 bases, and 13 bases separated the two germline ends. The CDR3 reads CASSPDRLNYGYTF. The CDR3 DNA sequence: TGTGCCAGCTCTCCCGACAGACTCAACTATGGCTACACCTTC.

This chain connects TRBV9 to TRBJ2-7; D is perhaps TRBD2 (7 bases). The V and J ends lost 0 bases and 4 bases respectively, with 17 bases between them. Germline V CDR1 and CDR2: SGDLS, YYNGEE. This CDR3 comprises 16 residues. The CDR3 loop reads CASSVGHGGRVYEQYF. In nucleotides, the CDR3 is TGTGCCAGCAGCGTAGGGCACGGGGGGCGAGTATACGAGCAGTACTTC.

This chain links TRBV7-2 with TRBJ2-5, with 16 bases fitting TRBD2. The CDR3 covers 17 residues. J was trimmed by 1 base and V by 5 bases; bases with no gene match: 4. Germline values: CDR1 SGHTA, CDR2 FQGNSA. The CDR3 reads CASSTGTSGGAQETQYF. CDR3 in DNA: TGTGCCAGCAGCACCGGGACTAGCGGGGGGGCCCAAGAGACCCAGTACTTC.

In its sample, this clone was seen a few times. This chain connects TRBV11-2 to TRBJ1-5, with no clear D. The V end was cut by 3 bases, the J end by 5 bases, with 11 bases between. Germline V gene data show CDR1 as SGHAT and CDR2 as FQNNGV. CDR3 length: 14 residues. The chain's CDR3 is CASSLTPGYQPQHF. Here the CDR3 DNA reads TGTGCCAGCAGCTTGACTCCGGGTTATCAGCCCCAGCATTTT.

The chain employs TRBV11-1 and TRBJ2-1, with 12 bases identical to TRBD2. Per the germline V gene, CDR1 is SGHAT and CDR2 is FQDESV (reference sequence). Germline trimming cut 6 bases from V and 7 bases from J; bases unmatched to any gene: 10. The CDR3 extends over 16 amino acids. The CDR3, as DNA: TGTGCCAGCAGGCCTCAATTACTAGCGGGAGGAAATGAGCAGTTCTTC. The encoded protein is CASRPQLLAGGNEQFF.

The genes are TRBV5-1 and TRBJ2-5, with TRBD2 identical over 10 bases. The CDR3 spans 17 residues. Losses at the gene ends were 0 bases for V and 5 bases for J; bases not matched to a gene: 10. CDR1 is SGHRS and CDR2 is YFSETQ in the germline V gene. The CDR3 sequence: CASSLALAGAKGETQYF. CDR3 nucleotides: TGCGCCAGCAGCTTGGCCCTAGCGGGGGCGAAAGGGGAGACCCAGTACTTC.

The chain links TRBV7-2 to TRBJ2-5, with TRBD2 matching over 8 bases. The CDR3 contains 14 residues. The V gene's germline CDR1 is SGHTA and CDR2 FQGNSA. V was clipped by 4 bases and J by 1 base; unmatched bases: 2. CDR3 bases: TGTGCCAGCAGCTGGGGACTAGGCCAAGAGACCCAGTACTTC. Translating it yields CASSWGLGQETQYF. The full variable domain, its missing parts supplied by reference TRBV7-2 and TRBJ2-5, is GAGVSQSPSNKVTEKGKDVELRCDPISGHTALYWYRQSLGQGLEFLIYFQGNSAPDKSGLPSDRFSAERTGGSVSTLTIQRTQQEDSAVYLCASSWGLGQETQYFGPGTRLLVL.

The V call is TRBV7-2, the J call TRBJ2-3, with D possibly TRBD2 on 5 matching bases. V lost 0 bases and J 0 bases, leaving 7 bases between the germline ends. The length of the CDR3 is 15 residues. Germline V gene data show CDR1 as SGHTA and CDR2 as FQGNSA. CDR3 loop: CASSLALASTDTQYF. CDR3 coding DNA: TGTGCCAGCAGCTTAGCTCTAGCTAGCACAGATACGCAGTATTTT.

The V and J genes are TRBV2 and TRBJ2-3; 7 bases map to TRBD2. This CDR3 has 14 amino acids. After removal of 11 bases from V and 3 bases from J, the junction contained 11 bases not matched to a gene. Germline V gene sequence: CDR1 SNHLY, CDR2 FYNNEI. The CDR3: CAQRREGLTDTQYF. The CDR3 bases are TGTGCCCAAAGGAGGGAGGGGTTGACAGATACGCAGTATTTT.

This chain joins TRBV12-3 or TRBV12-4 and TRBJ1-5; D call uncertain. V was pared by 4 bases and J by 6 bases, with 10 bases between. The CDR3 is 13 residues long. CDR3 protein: CASSSQERQPQHF. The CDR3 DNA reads TGTGCCAGCAGTTCACAAGAACGTCAGCCCCAGCATTTT.

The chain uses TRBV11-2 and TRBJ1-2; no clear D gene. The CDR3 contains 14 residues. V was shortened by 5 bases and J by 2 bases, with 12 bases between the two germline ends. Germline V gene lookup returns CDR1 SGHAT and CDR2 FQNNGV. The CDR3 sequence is CASSPPRSNYGYTF. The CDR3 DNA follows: TGTGCCAGCAGCCCCCCCAGGTCCAACTATGGCTACACCTTC.